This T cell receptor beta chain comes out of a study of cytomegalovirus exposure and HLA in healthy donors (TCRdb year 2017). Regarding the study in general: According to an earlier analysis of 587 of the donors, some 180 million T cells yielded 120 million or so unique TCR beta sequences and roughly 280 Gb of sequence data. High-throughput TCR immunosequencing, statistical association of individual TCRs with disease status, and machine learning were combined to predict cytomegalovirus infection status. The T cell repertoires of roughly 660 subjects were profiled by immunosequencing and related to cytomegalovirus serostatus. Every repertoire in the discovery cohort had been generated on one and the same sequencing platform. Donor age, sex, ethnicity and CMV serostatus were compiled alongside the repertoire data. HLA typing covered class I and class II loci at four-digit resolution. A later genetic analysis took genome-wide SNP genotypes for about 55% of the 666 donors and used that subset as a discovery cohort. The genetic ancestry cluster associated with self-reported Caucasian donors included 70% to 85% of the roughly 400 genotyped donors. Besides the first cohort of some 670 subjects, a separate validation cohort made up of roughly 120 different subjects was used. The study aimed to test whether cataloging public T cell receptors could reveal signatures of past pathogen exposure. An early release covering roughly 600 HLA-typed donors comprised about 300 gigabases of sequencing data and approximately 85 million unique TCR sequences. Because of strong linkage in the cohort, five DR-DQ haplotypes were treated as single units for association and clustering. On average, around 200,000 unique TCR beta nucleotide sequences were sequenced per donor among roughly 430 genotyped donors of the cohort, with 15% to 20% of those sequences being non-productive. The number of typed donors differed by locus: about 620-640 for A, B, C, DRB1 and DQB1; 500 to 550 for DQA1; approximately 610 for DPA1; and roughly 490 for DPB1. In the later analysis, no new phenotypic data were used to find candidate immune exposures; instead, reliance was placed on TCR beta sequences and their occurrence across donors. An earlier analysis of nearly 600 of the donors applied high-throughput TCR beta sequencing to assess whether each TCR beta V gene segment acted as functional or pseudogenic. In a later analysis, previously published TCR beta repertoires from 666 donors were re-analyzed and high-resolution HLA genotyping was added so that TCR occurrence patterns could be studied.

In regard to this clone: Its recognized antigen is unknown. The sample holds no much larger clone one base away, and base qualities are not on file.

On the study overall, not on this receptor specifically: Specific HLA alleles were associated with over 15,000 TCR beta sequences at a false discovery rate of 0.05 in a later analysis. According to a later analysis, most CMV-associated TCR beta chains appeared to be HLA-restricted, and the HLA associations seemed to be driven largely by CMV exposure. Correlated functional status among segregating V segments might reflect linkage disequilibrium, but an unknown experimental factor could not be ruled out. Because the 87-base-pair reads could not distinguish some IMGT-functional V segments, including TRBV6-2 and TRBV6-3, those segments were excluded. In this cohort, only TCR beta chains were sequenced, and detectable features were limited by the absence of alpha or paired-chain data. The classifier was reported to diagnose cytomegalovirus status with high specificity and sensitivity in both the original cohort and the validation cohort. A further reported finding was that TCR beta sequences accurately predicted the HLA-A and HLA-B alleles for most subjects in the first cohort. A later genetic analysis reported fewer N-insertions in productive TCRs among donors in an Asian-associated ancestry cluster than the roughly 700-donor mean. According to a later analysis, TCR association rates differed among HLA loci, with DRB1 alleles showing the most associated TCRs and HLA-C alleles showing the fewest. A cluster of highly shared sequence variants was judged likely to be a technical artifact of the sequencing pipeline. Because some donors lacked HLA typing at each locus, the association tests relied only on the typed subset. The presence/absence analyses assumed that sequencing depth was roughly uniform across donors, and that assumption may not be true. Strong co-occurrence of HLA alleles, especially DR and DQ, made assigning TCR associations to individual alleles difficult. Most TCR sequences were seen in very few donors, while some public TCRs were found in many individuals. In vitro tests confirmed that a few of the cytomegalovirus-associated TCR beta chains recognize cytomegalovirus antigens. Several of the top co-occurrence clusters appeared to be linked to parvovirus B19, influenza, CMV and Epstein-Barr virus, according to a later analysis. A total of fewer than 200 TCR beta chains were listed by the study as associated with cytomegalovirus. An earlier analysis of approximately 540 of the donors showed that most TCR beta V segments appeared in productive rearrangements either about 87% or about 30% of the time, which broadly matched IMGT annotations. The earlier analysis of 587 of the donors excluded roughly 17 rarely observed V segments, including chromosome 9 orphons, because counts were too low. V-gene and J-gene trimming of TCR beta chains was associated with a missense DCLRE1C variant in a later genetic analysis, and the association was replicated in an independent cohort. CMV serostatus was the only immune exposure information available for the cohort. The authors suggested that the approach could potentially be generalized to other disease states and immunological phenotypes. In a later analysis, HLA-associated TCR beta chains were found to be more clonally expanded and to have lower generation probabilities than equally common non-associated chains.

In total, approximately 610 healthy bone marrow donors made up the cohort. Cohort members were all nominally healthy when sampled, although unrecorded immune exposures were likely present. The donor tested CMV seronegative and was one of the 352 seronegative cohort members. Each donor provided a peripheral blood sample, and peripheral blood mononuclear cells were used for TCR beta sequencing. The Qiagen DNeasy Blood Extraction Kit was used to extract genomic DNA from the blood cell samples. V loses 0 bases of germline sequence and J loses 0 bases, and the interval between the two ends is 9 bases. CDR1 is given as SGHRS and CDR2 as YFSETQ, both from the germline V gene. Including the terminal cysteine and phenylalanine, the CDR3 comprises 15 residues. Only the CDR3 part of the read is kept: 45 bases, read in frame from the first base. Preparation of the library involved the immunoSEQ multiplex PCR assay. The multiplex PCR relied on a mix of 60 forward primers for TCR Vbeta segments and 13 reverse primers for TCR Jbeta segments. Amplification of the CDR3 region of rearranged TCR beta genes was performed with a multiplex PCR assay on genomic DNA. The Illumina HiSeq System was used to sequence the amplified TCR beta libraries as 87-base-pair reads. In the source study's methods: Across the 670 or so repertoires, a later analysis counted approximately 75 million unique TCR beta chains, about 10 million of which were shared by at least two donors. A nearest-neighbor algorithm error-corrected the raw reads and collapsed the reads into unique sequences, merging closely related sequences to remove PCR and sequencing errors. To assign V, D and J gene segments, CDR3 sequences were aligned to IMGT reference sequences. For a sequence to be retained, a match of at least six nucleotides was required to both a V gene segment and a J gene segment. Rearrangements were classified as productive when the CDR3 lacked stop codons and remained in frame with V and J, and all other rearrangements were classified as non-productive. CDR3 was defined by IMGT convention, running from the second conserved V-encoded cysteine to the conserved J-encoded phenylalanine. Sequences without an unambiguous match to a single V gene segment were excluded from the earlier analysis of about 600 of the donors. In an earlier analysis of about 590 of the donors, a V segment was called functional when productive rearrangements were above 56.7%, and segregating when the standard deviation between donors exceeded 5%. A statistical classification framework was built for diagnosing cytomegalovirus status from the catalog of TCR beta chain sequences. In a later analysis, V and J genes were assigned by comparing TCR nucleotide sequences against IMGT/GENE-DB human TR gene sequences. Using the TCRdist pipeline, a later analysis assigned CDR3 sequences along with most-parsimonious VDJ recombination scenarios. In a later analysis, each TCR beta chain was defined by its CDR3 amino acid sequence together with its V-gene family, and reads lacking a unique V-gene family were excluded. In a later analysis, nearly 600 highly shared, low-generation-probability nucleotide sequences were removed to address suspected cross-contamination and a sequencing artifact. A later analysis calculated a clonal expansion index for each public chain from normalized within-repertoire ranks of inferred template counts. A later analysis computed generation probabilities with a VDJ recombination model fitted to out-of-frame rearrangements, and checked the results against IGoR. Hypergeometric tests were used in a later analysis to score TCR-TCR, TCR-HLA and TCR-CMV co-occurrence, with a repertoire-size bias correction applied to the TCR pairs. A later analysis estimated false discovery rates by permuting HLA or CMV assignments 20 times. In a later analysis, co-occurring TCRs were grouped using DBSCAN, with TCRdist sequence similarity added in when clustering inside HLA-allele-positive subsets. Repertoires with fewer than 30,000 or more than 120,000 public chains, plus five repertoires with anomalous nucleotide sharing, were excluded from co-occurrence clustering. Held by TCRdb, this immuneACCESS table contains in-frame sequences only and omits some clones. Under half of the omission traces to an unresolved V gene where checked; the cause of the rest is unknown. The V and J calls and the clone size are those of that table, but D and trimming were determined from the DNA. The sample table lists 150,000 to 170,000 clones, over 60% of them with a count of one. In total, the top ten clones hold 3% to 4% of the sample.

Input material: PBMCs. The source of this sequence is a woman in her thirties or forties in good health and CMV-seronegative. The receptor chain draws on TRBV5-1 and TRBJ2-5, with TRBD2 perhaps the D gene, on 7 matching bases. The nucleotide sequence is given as TGCGCCAGCAGCTTGGTCGGGGGGCACCAAGAGACCCAGTACTTC. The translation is CASSLVGGHQETQYF.